Sequencing of this T cell receptor (beta chain) was carried out in a study of blood T cell repertoires in COVID-19. The data were produced by immunoSEQ multiplex PCR, yet TCRdb's version contains in-frame clones alone and is incomplete. The table lists approximately 260,000 clones, roughly 80% of them singletons. CDR3 size: 17 residues. Germline assignment: CDR1 KGHDR and CDR2 SFDVKD. V gave up 4 bases and J gave up 5 bases; unmatched junction bases: 9. The sequence was collected from a man aged 50-60 years who had recovered from COVID-19. This chain joins TRBV24-1 and TRBJ2-3; 12 positions match TRBD2. Material: PBMCs or T cells enriched from blood (not recorded which). CDR3 coding DNA: TGTGCCACCAGTGAACCGACTAGCGGGAGAGGAGGAGATACGCAGTATTTT. This encodes CATSEPTSGRGGDTQYF.